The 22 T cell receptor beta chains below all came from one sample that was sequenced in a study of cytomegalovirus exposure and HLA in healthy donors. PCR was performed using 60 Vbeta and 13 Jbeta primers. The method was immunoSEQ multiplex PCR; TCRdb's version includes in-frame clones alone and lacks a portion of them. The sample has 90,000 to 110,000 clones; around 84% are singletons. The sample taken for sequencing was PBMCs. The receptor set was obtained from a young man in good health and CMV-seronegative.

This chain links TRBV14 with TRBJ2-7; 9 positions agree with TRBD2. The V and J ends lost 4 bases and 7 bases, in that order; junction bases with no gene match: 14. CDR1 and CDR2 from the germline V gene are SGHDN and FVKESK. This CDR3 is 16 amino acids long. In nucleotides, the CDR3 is TGTGCCAGCAGCCCGAGGCGACTAGCGGCGACTAAAGAGCAGTACTTC. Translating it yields CASSPRRLAATKEQYF.

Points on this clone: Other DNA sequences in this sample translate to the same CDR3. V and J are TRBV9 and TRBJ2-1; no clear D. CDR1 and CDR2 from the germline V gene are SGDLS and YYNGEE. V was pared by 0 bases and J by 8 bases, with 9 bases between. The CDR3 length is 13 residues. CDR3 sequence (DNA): TGTGCCAGCAGCGTAGTGCTCGGAGATGAGCAGTTCTTC. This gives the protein CASSVVLGDEQFF.

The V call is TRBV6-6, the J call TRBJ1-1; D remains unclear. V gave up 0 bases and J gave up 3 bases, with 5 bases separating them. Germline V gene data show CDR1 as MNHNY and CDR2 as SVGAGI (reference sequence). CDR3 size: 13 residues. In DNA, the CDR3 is TGTGCCAGCAGTTACTCCGCAGACACTGAAGCTTTCTTT. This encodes CASSYSADTEAFF.

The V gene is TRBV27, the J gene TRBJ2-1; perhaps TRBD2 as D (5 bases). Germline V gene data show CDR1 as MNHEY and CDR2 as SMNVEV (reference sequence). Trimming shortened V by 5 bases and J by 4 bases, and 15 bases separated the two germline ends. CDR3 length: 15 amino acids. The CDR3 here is CASSPPGFLYNEQFF. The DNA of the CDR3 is TGTGCCAGCAGTCCACCGGGATTTTTGTACAATGAGCAGTTCTTC.

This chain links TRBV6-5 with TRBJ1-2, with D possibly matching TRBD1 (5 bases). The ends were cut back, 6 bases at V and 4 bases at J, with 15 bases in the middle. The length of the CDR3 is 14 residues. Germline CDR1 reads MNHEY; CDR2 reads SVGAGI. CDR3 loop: CASRKRQLLYGYTF. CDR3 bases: TGTGCCAGCAGAAAACGACAGCTACTCTATGGCTACACCTTC.

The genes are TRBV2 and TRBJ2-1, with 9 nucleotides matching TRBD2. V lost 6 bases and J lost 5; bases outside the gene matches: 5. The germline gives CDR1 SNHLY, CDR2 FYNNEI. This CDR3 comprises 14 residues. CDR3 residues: CASRGGLAHNEQFF. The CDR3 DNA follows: TGTGCCAGCAGAGGAGGACTAGCGCACAATGAGCAGTTCTTC.

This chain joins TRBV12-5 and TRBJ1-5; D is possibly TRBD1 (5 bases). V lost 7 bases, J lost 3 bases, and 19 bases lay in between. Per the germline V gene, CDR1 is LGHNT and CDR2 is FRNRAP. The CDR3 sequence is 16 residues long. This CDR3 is CASAPPGGGFNQPQHF. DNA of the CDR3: TGTGCTAGTGCCCCCCCCGGCGGGGGATTCAATCAGCCCCAGCATTTT.

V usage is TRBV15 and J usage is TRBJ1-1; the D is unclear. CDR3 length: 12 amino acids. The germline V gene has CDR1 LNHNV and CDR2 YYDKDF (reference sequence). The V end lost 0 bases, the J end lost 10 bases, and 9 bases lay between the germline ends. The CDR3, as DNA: TGTGCCACCAGCAGAGATCAAAGCTTAGCTTTCTTT. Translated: CATSRDQSLAFF.

The CDR3 here is CASSTDRGLFGSFGIQYF. The CDR3 DNA reads TGTGCCAGCAGCACGGACAGGGGCCTTTTTGGGAGTTTCGGAATTCAGTACTTC. The chain carries TRBV7-9 and TRBJ2-4; the match to TRBD1 covers 9 bases. Looked up from germline, CDR1 is SEHNR and CDR2 is FQNEAQ (reference sequence). V lost 5 bases to trimming and J lost 10 bases; unmatched junction nucleotides: 21. The CDR3 spans 18 residues.

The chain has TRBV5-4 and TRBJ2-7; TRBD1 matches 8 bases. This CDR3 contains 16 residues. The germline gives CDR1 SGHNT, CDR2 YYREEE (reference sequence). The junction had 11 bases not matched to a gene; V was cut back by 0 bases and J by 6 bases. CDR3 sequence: CASSLARDRTSFEQYF. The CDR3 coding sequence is TGTGCCAGCAGCTTGGCCCGGGACAGGACCTCTTTCGAGCAGTACTTC.

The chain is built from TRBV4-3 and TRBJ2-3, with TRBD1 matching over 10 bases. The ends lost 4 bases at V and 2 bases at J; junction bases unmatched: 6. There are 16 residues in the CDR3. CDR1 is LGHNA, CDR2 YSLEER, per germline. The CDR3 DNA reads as TGCGCCAGCAGCCCCAGGACAGGGGGTTCCACAGATACGCAGTATTTT. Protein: CASSPRTGGSTDTQYF.

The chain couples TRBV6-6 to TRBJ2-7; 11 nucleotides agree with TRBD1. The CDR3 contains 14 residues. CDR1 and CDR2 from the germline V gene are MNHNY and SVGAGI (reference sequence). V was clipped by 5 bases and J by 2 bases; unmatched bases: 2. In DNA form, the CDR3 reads TGTGCCAGCAGTCGGGACAGGGGGGCCTACGAGCAGTACTTC. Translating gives CASSRDRGAYEQYF.

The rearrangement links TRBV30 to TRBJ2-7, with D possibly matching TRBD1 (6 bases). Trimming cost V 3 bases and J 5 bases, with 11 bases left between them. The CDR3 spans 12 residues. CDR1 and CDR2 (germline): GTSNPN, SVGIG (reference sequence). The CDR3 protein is CAWRGSGDEQYF. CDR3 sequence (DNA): TGTGCCTGGAGGGGATCAGGGGACGAGCAGTACTTC.

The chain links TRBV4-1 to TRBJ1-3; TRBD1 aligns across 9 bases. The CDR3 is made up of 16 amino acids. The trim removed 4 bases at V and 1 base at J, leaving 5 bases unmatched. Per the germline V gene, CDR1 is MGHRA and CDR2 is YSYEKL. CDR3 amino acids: CASSRNRGQSGNTIYF. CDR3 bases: TGCGCCAGCAGCCGGAACAGGGGGCAATCTGGAAACACCATATATTTT.

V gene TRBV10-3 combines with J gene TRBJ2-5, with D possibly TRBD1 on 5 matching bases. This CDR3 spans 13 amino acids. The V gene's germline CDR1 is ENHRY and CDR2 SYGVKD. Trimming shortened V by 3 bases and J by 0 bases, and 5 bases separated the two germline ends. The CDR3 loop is CAISEGDQETQYF. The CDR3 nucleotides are TGTGCCATCAGTGAAGGGGACCAAGAGACCCAGTACTTC.

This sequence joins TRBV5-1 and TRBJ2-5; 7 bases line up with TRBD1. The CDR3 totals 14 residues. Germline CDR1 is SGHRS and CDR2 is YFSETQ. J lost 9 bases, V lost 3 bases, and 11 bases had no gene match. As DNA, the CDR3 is TGCGCCAGCAGCTCCGACAGGGCGAAGGTGGCCCAGTACTTC. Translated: CASSSDRAKVAQYF.

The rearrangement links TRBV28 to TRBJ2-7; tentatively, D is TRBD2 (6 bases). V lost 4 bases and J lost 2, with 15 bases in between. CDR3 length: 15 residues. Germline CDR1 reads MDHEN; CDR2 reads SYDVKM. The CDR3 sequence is CASSSFGGNTYEQYF. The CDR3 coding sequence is TGTGCCAGCAGTTCCTTCGGAGGGAATACCTACGAGCAGTACTTC.

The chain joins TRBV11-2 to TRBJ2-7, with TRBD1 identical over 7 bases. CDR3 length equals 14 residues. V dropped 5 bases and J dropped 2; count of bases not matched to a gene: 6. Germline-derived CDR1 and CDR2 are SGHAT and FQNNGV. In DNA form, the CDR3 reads TGTGCCAGCAGCCCTTTGCAGGGGGCCTACGAGCAGTACTTC. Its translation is CASSPLQGAYEQYF. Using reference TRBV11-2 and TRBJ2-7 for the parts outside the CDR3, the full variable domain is EAGVAQSPRYKIIEKRQSVAFWCNPISGHATLYWYQQILGQGPKLLIQFQNNGVVDDSQLPKDRFSAERLKGVDSTLKIQPAKLEDSAVYLCASSPLQGAYEQYFGPGTRLTVT.

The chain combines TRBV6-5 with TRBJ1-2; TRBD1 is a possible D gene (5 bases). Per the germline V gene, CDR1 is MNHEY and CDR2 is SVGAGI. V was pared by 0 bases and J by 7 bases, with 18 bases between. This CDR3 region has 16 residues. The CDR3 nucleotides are TGTGCCAGCAGTTACTCGATTCAGTCAATGGGGCTTGGCTACACCTTC. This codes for CASSYSIQSMGLGYTF.

This CDR3 reads CASTQQVLYEQYF. For the CDR3, the DNA is TGTGCCAGCACTCAACAGGTACTCTACGAGCAGTACTTC. The V gene is TRBV28, the J gene TRBJ2-7; D may be TRBD1 (5 bases). The CDR3 covers 13 residues. The germline CDR1 and CDR2 sequences are MDHEN and SYDVKM. Trimming took 7 bases from V and 3 from J, leaving 13 bases between them.

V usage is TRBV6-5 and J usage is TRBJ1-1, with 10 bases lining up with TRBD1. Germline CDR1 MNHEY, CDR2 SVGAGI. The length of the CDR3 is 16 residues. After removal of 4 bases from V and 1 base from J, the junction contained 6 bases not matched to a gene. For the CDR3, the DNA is TGTGCCAGCAGTTCCCGACAGGGGGCCTCGAACACTGAAGCTTTCTTT. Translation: CASSSRQGASNTEAFF.

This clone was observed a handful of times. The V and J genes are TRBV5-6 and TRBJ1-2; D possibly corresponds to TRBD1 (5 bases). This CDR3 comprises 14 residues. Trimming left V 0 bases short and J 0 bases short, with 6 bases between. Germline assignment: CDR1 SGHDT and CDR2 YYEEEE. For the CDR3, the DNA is TGTGCCAGCAGCTTGGGGACATCTAACTATGGCTACACCTTC. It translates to CASSLGTSNYGYTF.